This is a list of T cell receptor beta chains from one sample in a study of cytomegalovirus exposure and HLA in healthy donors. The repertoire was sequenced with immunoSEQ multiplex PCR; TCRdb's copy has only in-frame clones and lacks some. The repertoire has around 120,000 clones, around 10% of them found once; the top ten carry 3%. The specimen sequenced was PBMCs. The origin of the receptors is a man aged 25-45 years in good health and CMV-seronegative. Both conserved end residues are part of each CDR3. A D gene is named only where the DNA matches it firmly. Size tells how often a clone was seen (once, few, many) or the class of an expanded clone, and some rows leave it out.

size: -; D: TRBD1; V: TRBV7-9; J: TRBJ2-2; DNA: TGTGCCAGCAGGTCCGGGACAGGGTCCACCGGGGAGCTGTTTTTT; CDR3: CASRSGTGSTGELFF
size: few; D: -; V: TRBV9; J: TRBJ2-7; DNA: TGTGCCAGCAGCGTAGGGGGGAGGTCCTACGAGCAGTACTTC; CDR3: CASSVGGRSYEQYF
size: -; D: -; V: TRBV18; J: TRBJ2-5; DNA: TGTGCCAGCTCACCAGTGGGCCCTGGGGCAGAGACCCAGTACTTC; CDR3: CASSPVGPGAETQYF
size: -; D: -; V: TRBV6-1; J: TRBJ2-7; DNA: TGTGCCAGCAGGATGGGGGGGGCAGACTACGAGCAGTACTTC; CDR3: CASRMGGADYEQYF
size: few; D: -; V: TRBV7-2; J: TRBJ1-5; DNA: TGTGCCAGCAGCCGCGACCGTTTACAGGCCAGCAATCAGCCCCAGCATTTT; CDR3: CASSRDRLQASNQPQHF
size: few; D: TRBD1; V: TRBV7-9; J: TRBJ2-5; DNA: TGTGCCAGCAGCTCCCACCGGGACAGAGAGACCCAGTACTTC; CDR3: CASSSHRDRETQYF
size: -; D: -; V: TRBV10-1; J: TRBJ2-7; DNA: TGCGCCAGCAGTACAGGATCCTCGTCCTACGAGCAGTACTTC; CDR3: CASSTGSSSYEQYF
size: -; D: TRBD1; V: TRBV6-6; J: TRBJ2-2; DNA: TGTGCCAGCGTAACAGGGGGCGACACCGGGGAGCTGTTTTTT; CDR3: CASVTGGDTGELFF
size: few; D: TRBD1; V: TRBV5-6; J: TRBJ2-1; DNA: TGTGCCAGCAACAGGGGGCTCTCCTACAATGAGCAGTTCTTC; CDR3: CASNRGLSYNEQFF
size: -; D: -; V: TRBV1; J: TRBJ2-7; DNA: TGCACCAGCAGCCATCAACGGACAGGGTTATCCTACGAGCAGTACTTC; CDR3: CTSSHQRTGLSYEQYF
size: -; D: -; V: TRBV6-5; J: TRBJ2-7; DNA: TGTGCCAGCAGTACCGCGGGACCAAGCTCCTACGAGCAGTACTTC; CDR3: CASSTAGPSSYEQYF
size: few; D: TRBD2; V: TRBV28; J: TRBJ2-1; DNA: TGTGCCAGCAGTTGGGATAGCGGGCTGCGCAATGAGCAGTTCTTC; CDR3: CASSWDSGLRNEQFF
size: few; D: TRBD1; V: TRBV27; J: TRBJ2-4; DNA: TGTGCCAGCAGTTTACACCAGGGGGAAAGCATTCAGTACTTC; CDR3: CASSLHQGESIQYF
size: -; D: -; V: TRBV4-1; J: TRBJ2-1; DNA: TGCGCCAGCAGCCCCCTGCGGTTCCTCTACAATGAGCAGTTCTTC; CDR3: CASSPLRFLYNEQFF
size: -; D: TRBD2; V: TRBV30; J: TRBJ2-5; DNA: TGTGCCTGGAGCCGCGGGACTAGAAAAGAGACCCAGTACTTC; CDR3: CAWSRGTRKETQYF
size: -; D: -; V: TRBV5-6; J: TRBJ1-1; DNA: TGTGCCAGCAGCTTCCCAGGAGGAACTGAAGCTTTCTTT; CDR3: CASSFPGGTEAFF
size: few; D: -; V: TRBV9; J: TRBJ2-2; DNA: TGTGCCAGCAGCGTAGTACATTCAAACGCCGGGGAGCTGTTTTTT; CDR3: CASSVVHSNAGELFF
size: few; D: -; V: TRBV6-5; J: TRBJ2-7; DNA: TGTGCCAGCAGTTACGGGGAGCCCTACGAGCAGTACTTC; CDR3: CASSYGEPYEQYF
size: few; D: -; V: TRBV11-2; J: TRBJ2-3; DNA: TGTGCCAGCAGGAGAAAAAGCGTGTCAGGGGGGACGGATACGCAGTATTTT; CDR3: CASRRKSVSGGTDTQYF
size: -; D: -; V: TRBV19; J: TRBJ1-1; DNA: TGTGCCAGTAGTATAAACGGGAACACTGAAGCTTTCTTT; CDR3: CASSINGNTEAFF
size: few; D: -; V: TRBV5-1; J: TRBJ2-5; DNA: TGCGCCAGCAGGCCCCTAGCCCGACGTAGGAAGTACTTC; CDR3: CASRPLARRRKYF
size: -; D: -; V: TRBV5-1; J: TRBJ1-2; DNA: TGCGCCAGCAGCTGGACCAGGGGCGGTAGGGATGGCTACACCTTC; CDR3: CASSWTRGGRDGYTF
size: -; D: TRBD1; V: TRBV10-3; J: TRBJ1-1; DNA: TGTGCCATCAGTGAGTCGTCAGGGGGAGTGAACACTGAAGCTTTCTTT; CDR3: CAISESSGGVNTEAFF
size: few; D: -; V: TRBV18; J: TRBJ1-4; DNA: TGTGCCAGCTCACCCCGTGCAACTACGGAAAAACTGTTTTTT; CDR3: CASSPRATTEKLFF
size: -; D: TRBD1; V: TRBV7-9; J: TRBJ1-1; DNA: TGTGCCAGCAGCTCGTCCGGGACAGCGCTGAACACTGAAGCTTTCTTT; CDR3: CASSSSGTALNTEAFF
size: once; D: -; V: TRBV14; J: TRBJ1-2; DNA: TGTGCCAGCAGCCAAATGGCCGCTTCCCCCGGGAACTATGGCTACACCTTC; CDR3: CASSQMAASPGNYGYTF
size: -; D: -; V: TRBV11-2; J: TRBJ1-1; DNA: TGTGCCAGCAGCCCGCGACTCACTGAAGCTTTCTTT; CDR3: CASSPRLTEAFF
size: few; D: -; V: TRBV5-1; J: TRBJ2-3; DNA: TGCGCCAGCAGCTTTAGTGATCCCAGCACAGATACGCAGTATTTT; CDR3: CASSFSDPSTDTQYF
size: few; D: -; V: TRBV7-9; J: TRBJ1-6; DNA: TGTGCCAGCAGCTCCTCGGGACAAAACGAGGGTTCACCCCTCCACTTT; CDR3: CASSSSGQNEGSPLHF
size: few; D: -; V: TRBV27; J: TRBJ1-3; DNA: TGTGCCAGCAGTGTAACAGGCTTCTCTGGAAACACCATATATTTT; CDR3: CASSVTGFSGNTIYF
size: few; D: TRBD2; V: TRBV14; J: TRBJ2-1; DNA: TGTGCCAGCAGCCAAGATCGGGGACTAGGTCGCAATGAGCAGTTCTTC; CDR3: CASSQDRGLGRNEQFF
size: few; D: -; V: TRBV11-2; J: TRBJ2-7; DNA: TGTGCCAGCAGCTTAGTTGCAGGGCCGCCTAACGAGCAGTACTTC; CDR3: CASSLVAGPPNEQYF
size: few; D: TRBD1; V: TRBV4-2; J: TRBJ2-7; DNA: TGTGCCAGCAGCCAGGCCGGGACAGGAACCTACGAGCAGTACTTC; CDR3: CASSQAGTGTYEQYF
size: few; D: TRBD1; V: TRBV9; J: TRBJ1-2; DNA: TGTGCCAGCAGCGTCGGGACAGCCTTCGGCGGCTACACCTTC; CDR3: CASSVGTAFGGYTF
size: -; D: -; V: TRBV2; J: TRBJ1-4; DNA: TGTGCCAGCAGTGCAACAAATGAAAAACTGTTTTTT; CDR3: CASSATNEKLFF
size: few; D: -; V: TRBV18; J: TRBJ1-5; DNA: TGTGCCAGCTCACCACCGGGGGGACAGCCCCAGCATTTT; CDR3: CASSPPGGQPQHF
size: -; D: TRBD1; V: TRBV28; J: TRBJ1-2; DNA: TGTGCCACCGGGACAGGGGGCTTAAGTGGCTACACCTTC; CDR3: CATGTGGLSGYTF
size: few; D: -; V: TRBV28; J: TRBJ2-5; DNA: TGTGCCAGCAGCCCTGTTTTGGAGACCCAGTACTTC; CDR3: CASSPVLETQYF
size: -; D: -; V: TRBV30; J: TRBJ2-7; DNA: TGTGCCTGGAGTGTACCTAGGAGGGGCGAGTACGAGCAGTACTTC; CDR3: CAWSVPRRGEYEQYF
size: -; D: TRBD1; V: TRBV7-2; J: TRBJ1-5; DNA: TGTGCCAGCAGCTTGGACAGGGGAGGCAATCAGCCCCAGCATTTT; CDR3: CASSLDRGGNQPQHF
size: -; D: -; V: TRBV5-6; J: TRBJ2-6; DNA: TGTGCCAGCAACTCCGAGGGCTCTGGGGCCAACGTCCTGACTTTC; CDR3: CASNSEGSGANVLTF
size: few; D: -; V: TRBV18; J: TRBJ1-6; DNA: TGTGCCAGCTCACCAACGCAGGGGTATATGAATTCACCCCTCCACTTT; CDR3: CASSPTQGYMNSPLHF
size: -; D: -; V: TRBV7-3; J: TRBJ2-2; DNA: TGTGCCAGCAGCCCCGCCCGGAGGGCCGGGGAGCTGTTTTTT; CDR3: CASSPARRAGELFF
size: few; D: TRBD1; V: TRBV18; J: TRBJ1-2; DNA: TGTGCCAGCTCACCAGGGGGACAGGGATTTGGCTACACCTTC; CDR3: CASSPGGQGFGYTF
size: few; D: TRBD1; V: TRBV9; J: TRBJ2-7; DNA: TGTGCCAGCAGCGCCGGCCGGGACAGGGAGTACGAGCAGTACTTC; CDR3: CASSAGRDREYEQYF
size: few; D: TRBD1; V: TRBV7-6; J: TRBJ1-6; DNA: TGTGCCAGCAGATCCGGGACAGATAATTCACCCCTCCACTTT; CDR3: CASRSGTDNSPLHF
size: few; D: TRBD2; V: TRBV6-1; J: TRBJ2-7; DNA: TGTGCCAGCTATAGCGGGGGAATCTCCTACGAGCAGTACTTC; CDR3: CASYSGGISYEQYF
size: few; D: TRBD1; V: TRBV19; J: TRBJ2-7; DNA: TGTGCCAGTAGTATTACAGGGGCCAACTACGAGCAGTACTTC; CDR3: CASSITGANYEQYF
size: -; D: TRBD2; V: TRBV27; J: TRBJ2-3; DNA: TGTGCCAGCAGTACCCAACGGACTAGCAGGAGCACAGATACGCAGTATTTT; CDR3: CASSTQRTSRSTDTQYF
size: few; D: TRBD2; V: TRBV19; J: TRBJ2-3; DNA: TGTGCCAGGGAGCGGGAGGCAGATACGCAGTATTTT; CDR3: CAREREADTQYF
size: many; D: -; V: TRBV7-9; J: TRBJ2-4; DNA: TGTGCCAGCAGCTTAGGGGCGGGACGGGCCAAAAACATTCAGTACTTC; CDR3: CASSLGAGRAKNIQYF
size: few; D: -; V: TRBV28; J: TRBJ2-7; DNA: TGTGCCAGCAGTTTGGGCGGGTCCTACGAGCAGTACTTC; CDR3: CASSLGGSYEQYF